Listed below are T cell receptor beta chains from one sample, sequenced in a study of blood T cells in healthy people across ages. TCRdb recomputed calls from the 5' RACE reads with MiXCR, one row per CDR3 protein. Of roughly 1.9 million distinct CDR3 sequences in the sample, around 42% were seen once. Sequencing was carried out using blood. All receptors derive from a human donor in good health. The CDR3 runs from the conserved cysteine through the conserved F or W. A D gene is named only where the DNA matches it firmly. Size is omitted from some rows. Given values are once, few, many or a class for expanded clones.

abundance	v_gene	d_gene	j_gene	CDR3aa	CDR3nt
many	TRBV4-2	NA	TRBJ1-2	CASSQEGQGYGYTF	TGTGCCAGCAGCCAAGAAGGCCAGGGATATGGCTACACCTTC
few	TRBV6-5	NA	TRBJ2-5	CASSYVPTGLQETQYF	TGTGCCAGCAGTTACGTCCCCACCGGGCTACAAGAGACCCAGTACTTC
few	TRBV7-2	NA	TRBJ1-1	CASSLRTGVGYEAFF	TGTGCCAGCAGCCTACGGACGGGGGTGGGGTATGAAGCTTTCTTT
once	TRBV3-1	NA	TRBJ1-6	CASSLQRGNSPLHF	TGTGCCAGCAGCCTACAGCGGGGTAATTCACCCCTCCACTTT
few	TRBV7-2	NA	TRBJ1-6	CASTPRQSNSPLHF	TGTGCCAGCACCCCAAGACAGAGTAATTCACCCCTCCACTTT
NA	TRBV28	TRBD1	TRBJ1-2	CASSSPGTGLRYGYTF	TGTGCCAGCAGTTCACCCGGGACAGGGCTTCGTTACGGCTACACCTTC
NA	TRBV10-3	NA	TRBJ1-5	CASGGTSSQPQHF	TGTGCCAGTGGAGGAACGAGCAGTCAGCCCCAGCATTTT
NA	TRBV4-2	NA	TRBJ1-2	CASSQDSSVQQGGYTF	TGTGCCAGCAGCCAAGATAGCTCAGTGCAGCAAGGCGGCTACACCTTC
NA	TRBV27	TRBD1	TRBJ2-1	CASSTPPGQAYNEQFF	TGTGCCAGCAGTACACCCCCGGGACAGGCCTACAATGAGCAGTTCTTC
few	TRBV29-1	TRBD2	TRBJ2-1	CSVGGLALQHHNEQFF	TGCAGCGTGGGTGGACTAGCACTACAGCACCACAATGAGCAGTTCTTC
NA	TRBV9	NA	TRBJ1-5	CASSPGTGTFNQPQHF	TGTGCCAGCAGCCCAGGGACGGGGACCTTCAATCAGCCCCAGCATTTT
NA	TRBV2	TRBD2	TRBJ2-1	CASRKRGENNEQFF	TGTGCCAGCAGGAAGCGGGGGGAGAACAATGAGCAGTTCTTC
NA	TRBV20-1	TRBD2	TRBJ2-7	CSARDRLAGSYEQYF	TGCAGTGCTAGAGATCGGCTAGCGGGATCCTACGAGCAGTACTTC
few	TRBV5-1	TRBD2	TRBJ2-2	CASSSGLVGYTGELFF	TGCGCCAGCAGCTCAGGACTAGTCGGGTACACCGGGGAGCTGTTTTTT
NA	TRBV6-1	NA	TRBJ2-4	CATLQGGGKNIQYF	TGTGCCACTTTACAGGGTGGGGGCAAAAACATTCAGTACTTC